This T cell receptor beta chain originates from a study of T cell responses to AZD1222 COVID-19 vaccine. Repertoires were generated with immunoSEQ multiplex PCR, while TCRdb's copy carries only in-frame clones and drops some. This repertoire shows roughly 80,000 clones, around 90% found once; its top ten account for approximately 4.7%. Per germline, CDR1 KGHSH and CDR2 LQKENI. CDR3 size: 15 residues. V was shortened by 5 bases and J by 2 bases, with 12 bases between the two germline ends. The source of this sequence is an adult in good health. This specimen consisted of peripheral blood, obtained on day 0 of MenACWY control vaccination. This chain connects TRBV18 to TRBJ2-2; a possible D gene is TRBD1 (6 bases). The CDR3 region has the DNA TGTGCCAGCTCATTTGGACAGCCAAACACCGGGGAGCTGTTTTTT. This sequence encodes CASSFGQPNTGELFF.